The 32 T cell receptor beta chains listed next were all sequenced from one sample in a study of cytomegalovirus exposure and HLA in healthy donors. The PCR had 60 Vbeta and 13 Jbeta primers. Profiling relied on immunoSEQ multiplex PCR, and the TCRdb table lists in-frame clones only, not all of them. The sample has around 150,000 clones, about 75% seen once. The sample taken for sequencing was PBMCs. The receptors were sampled from a man aged 18 to 29 in good health and CMV-seronegative.

The gene calls are TRBV11-3 and TRBJ1-1; 9 bases agree with TRBD1. The V gene end was trimmed by 5 bases and the J gene end by 5 bases; junction bases not matched to a gene: 18. CDR3 length equals 18 residues. Germline V CDR1 and CDR2: SGHNT, YENEEA. CDR3 loop: CASSLQKRTGVRRTEAFF. CDR3 sequence (DNA): TGTGCCAGCAGCCTACAAAAAAGGACAGGGGTTCGGCGGACTGAAGCTTTCTTT. The variable domain in full, completed from reference TRBV11-3 and TRBJ1-1, reads EAGVVQSPRYKIIEKKQPVAFWCNPISGHNTLYWYLQNLGQGPELLIRYENEEAVDDSQLPKDRFSAERLKGVDSTLKIQPAELGDSAVYLCASSLQKRTGVRRTEAFFGQGTRLTVV.

The chain uses TRBV28 and TRBJ1-6, with D perhaps matching TRBD1 (6 bases). CDR3 size: 12 residues. The V and J ends lost 8 bases and 10 bases respectively, with 12 bases between them. The germline V gene has CDR1 MDHEN and CDR2 SYDVKM. The CDR3 DNA is TGTGCCAGCGAACAAAGGGGGTCACCCCTCCACTTT. Translated: CASEQRGSPLHF. Drawing the rest from reference TRBV28 and TRBJ1-6, the complete variable domain is DVKVTQSSRYLVKRTGEKVFLECVQDMDHENMFWYRQDPGLGLRLIYFSYDVKMKEKGDIPEGYSVSREKKERFSLILESASTNQTSMYLCASEQRGSPLHFGNGTRLTVT.

The chain couples TRBV30 to TRBJ1-5; 10 positions match TRBD1. CDR3 length: 18 amino acids. Looked up from germline, CDR1 is GTSNPN and CDR2 is SVGIG (reference sequence). Unmatched junction bases numbered 11, after V lost 2 bases and J lost 1 base. Written as DNA, the CDR3 is TGTGCCTGGAGTCCGGGACAGGGGAGTAGGAAAAGCAATCAGCCCCAGCATTTT. It codes for CAWSPGQGSRKSNQPQHF.

The chain recombines TRBV2 with TRBJ2-5, with a tentative D call TRBD1 (6 bases). Germline CDR1 and CDR2: SNHLY and FYNNEI. Deletions cut 4 bases from V and 4 bases from J, with 10 bases between. This CDR3 is built from 13 residues. The CDR3 sequence: CASSAGAPETQYF. CDR3 sequence (DNA): TGTGCCAGCAGTGCAGGGGCCCCAGAGACCCAGTACTTC.

The rearrangement joins TRBV19 to TRBJ2-7; 7 bases fit TRBD1. The CDR3 loop spans 13 amino acids. V was clipped by 4 bases and J by 4 bases; unmatched bases: 4. From germline, CDR1 is LNHDA and CDR2 SQIVND (reference sequence). This chain's CDR3 is CASSTGQPYEQYF. The CDR3 DNA sequence: TGTGCCAGTAGTACGGGACAGCCTTACGAGCAGTACTTC.

A few counts support this clone. This chain connects TRBV5-8 to TRBJ1-5; D is possibly TRBD1 (6 bases). CDR1 is SGHTS and CDR2 is YDEGEE in the germline V gene. Trimming took off 4 bases at V and 4 bases at J, with 12 bases between the two ends. The CDR3 runs 14 residues. The CDR3 DNA is TGTGCCAGCAGCGGGGGACACGGTAATCAGCCCCAGCATTTT. This encodes CASSGGHGNQPQHF. The full variable domain, completed using reference TRBV5-8 and TRBJ1-5, is EAGVTQSPTHLIKTRGQQATLRCSPISGHTSVYWYQQALGLGLQFLLWYDEGEERNRGNFPPRFSGRQFPNYSSELNVNALELEDSALYLCASSGGHGNQPQHFGDGTRLSIL.

The gene calls are TRBV9 and TRBJ2-7; TRBD1 aligns across 10 bases. This CDR3 region has 16 residues. V lost 0 bases and J lost 2; bases outside the gene matches: 5. Germline V CDR1 and CDR2: SGDLS, YYNGEE. In nucleotides, the CDR3 is TGTGCCAGCAGCGTAGTCCCCGGGACAGGGGCCTACGAGCAGTACTTC. Its protein is CASSVVPGTGAYEQYF.

In regard to this clone: At one end the junction does not follow the germline gene, possibly because of a read error. The CDR3 region is CASSPPPGLAPSYEQCF. CDR3 in DNA: TGTGCCAGCAGCCCCCCCCCAGGACTAGCTCCATCCTACGAGCAGTGCTTC. The chain couples TRBV5-4 to TRBJ2-7, with 8 nucleotides matching TRBD2. The length of the CDR3 is 17 residues. Germline CDR1 and CDR2: SGHNT and YYREEE (reference sequence).

The chain links TRBV19 to TRBJ1-2, with 10 positions matching TRBD1. Trimming at V came to 7 bases and at J to 8 bases, leaving 10 bases not matched to a gene. The germline gives CDR1 LNHDA, CDR2 SQIVND (reference sequence). This CDR3 spans 14 amino acids. The CDR3 loop reads CASTGSGTGDGYTF. The DNA of the CDR3 is TGTGCCAGTACCGGATCCGGGACAGGGGACGGCTACACCTTC.

J is TRBJ2-3 and V is TRBV11-1; TRBD1 matches 8 bases. The CDR3 is made up of 17 amino acids. Germline loops: CDR1 SGHAT, CDR2 FQDESV (reference sequence). J lost 1 base, V lost 0 bases, and 6 bases had no gene match. CDR3 sequence reads: CASSLARWGQGTDTQYF. The CDR3 nucleotides read TGTGCCAGCAGCTTAGCGCGGTGGGGACAGGGCACAGATACGCAGTATTTT.

The V gene is TRBV18, the J gene TRBJ2-1, with 11 positions matching TRBD1. This CDR3 has 15 amino acids. The ends lost 3 bases at V and 8 bases at J; junction bases unmatched: 6. Germline V gives CDR1 KGHSH, CDR2 LQKENI. CDR3 amino acids: CASSPGQGARDEQFF. Here the CDR3 DNA reads TGTGCCAGCTCACCTGGACAGGGGGCAAGGGATGAGCAGTTCTTC.

The gene calls are TRBV4-1 and TRBJ2-2, with TRBD2 matching 8 bases. The CDR3 contains 17 residues. The V and J ends lost 6 bases and 4 bases, in that order; junction bases with no gene match: 13. Germline lookup yields CDR1 MGHRA and CDR2 YSYEKL. CDR3 sequence: CASRKTAGGDFTGELFF. CDR3 DNA: TGCGCCAGCAGAAAAACCGCGGGGGGCGACTTCACCGGGGAGCTGTTTTTT.

In regard to this clone: Other DNA sequences in this specimen translate into the identical CDR3. V usage is TRBV5-1 and J usage is TRBJ2-7, with 7 bases aligning to TRBD2. Looked up from germline, CDR1 is SGHRS and CDR2 is YFSETQ. V lost 4 bases and J lost 2; bases outside the gene matches: 3. This CDR3 region has 13 residues. The CDR3 region has the DNA TGCGCCAGCAGCCTGGGGACTACCTACGAGCAGTACTTC. It yields the protein CASSLGTTYEQYF.

The gene calls are TRBV4-1 and TRBJ2-5; D is unclear. This CDR3 spans 16 amino acids. Germline V gene sequence: CDR1 MGHRA, CDR2 YSYEKL. Trimming stripped 4 bases from V and 4 bases from J, with 19 bases between. The CDR3 is CASSPTLLRLTETQYF. The DNA of the CDR3 is TGCGCCAGCAGCCCCACCCTTCTGAGGTTAACAGAGACCCAGTACTTC.

The rearrangement joins TRBV2 to TRBJ1-5; weak D call: TRBD1 (5 bases). The ends were cut back, 4 bases at V and 1 base at J, with 17 bases in the middle. The CDR3 extends over 17 amino acids. Per the germline V gene, CDR1 is SNHLY and CDR2 is FYNNEI. In DNA, the CDR3 is TGTGCCAGCAGTGGTACCCCGTCAGGGTTCAGCAATCAGCCCCAGCATTTT. The encoded protein is CASSGTPSGFSNQPQHF.

This clone showed up just a few times. The chain links TRBV5-1 to TRBJ1-2; the match to TRBD1 covers 11 bases. V shed 3 bases and J 6 bases; nucleotides not matched to a gene: 4. Per the germline V gene, CDR1 is SGHRS and CDR2 is YFSETQ. The CDR3 loop spans 14 amino acids. The DNA of the CDR3 is TGCGCCAGCAGCTCCGGGGACAGGGGGAATGGCTACACCTTC. Translated: CASSSGDRGNGYTF.

This chain uses TRBV5-1 with TRBJ2-4, with D perhaps TRBD2 (7 bases). Germline loops: CDR1 SGHRS, CDR2 YFSETQ. The CDR3 is 18 amino acids. Between the trimmed V and J ends, which lost 0 bases and 6 bases, there was a span of 22 bases. The chain's CDR3 is CASSLVSSGEGVRNIQYF. The CDR3 DNA is TGCGCCAGCAGCTTGGTATCCAGTGGGGAGGGGGTCAGAAACATTCAGTACTTC.

The genes are TRBV27 and TRBJ2-7; maybe TRBD2 (6 bases). V dropped 4 bases and J dropped 2 bases, with 9 bases sitting between them. Germline V gene sequence: CDR1 MNHEY, CDR2 SMNVEV (reference sequence). The CDR3 consists of 13 residues. The CDR3 loop is CASSSTRTYEQYF. CDR3 nucleotides: TGTGCCAGCAGTTCGACTAGAACCTACGAGCAGTACTTC.

The chain carries TRBV4-2 and TRBJ2-6, with D uncertain. The length of the CDR3 is 15 residues. Germline CDR1 is LGHNA and CDR2 is YNFKEQ. The germline V and J ends were trimmed by 3 bases and 0 bases, with 6 bases remaining between them. The CDR3 region has the DNA TGTGCCAGCAGCCATCCAAACTCTGGGGCCAACGTCCTGACTTTC. It translates to CASSHPNSGANVLTF.

The rearrangement uses TRBV18 and TRBJ2-3, with TRBD1 identical over 9 bases. This CDR3 contains 13 residues. Germline values: CDR1 KGHSH, CDR2 LQKENI. J was trimmed by 4 bases and V by 6 bases; bases with no gene match: 2. The CDR3 nucleotides are TGTGCCAGCTCGGGACAGGGTGCAGATACGCAGTATTTT. Translating gives CASSGQGADTQYF.

The chain employs TRBV29-1 and TRBJ2-5, with D possibly TRBD1 on 6 matching bases. V was pared by 3 bases and J by 6 bases, with 11 bases between. The germline gives CDR1 SQVTM, CDR2 ANQGSEA. This CDR3 has 12 amino acids. The CDR3 nucleotides are TGCAGCGTTGAGCCAGGGGAGAAGACCCAGTACTTC. This sequence encodes CSVEPGEKTQYF.

The V and J genes are TRBV10-2 and TRBJ1-6; no clear D. This CDR3 has 15 amino acids. Germline V gives CDR1 WSHSY, CDR2 SAAADI. The germline V and J ends were trimmed by 7 bases and 9 bases, with 19 bases remaining between them. The CDR3 loop is CASIKAGNGRSPLHF. DNA of the CDR3: TGCGCCAGCATCAAGGCGGGTAACGGGCGTTCACCCCTCCACTTT.

This clone has only a few counts. The chain recombines TRBV6-1 with TRBJ1-5, with 8 bases that match TRBD1. The CDR3 has 15 amino acids. J lost 4 bases, V lost 2 bases, and 4 bases had no gene match. Germline V CDR1 and CDR2: MNHNS, SASEGT. CDR3 amino acids: CASSEIRGQNQPQHF. CDR3 coding DNA: TGTGCCAGCAGTGAAATCAGGGGGCAAAATCAGCCCCAGCATTTT.

This sequence joins TRBV27 and TRBJ2-5; TRBD2 aligns across 7 bases. Looked up from germline, CDR1 is MNHEY and CDR2 is SMNVEV (reference sequence). With V trimmed by 3 bases and J by 4 bases, 8 bases remained unmatched. The CDR3 loop spans 15 amino acids. The CDR3 nucleotides read TGTGCCAGCAGTTTGGGGGGGGAACCTGGAGAGACCCAGTACTTC. It specifies CASSLGGEPGETQYF.

The rearrangement uses TRBV27 and TRBJ2-7; TRBD1 aligns across 10 bases. This CDR3 comprises 18 residues. V lost 5 bases and J lost 3; bases outside the gene matches: 16. CDR1 is MNHEY and CDR2 is SMNVEV in the germline V gene (reference sequence). The DNA for the CDR3 is TGTGCCAGCAGTACGGACAGGGGGTATGGCGGGGCCAACTACGAGCAGTACTTC. Translating gives CASSTDRGYGGANYEQYF.

The genes are TRBV6-6 and TRBJ1-1, with D possibly TRBD1 on 6 matching bases. Between the trimmed V and J ends, which lost 6 bases and 0 bases, there was a span of 14 bases. The CDR3 extends over 15 amino acids. Germline loops: CDR1 MNHNY, CDR2 SVGAGI (reference sequence). The CDR3 loop reads CASSDTGTLNTEAFF. In nucleotides, the CDR3 is TGTGCCAGCAGCGACACAGGGACCCTGAACACTGAAGCTTTCTTT.

The chain employs TRBV23-1 and TRBJ1-1, with TRBD1 matching over 9 bases. TRBV23-1 is assigned to the ORF class and has an uncertain function. V shed 3 bases, J shed 3 bases, and the junction held 5 bases outside the gene matches. This CDR3 region has 15 residues. The CDR3 nucleotides read TGCGCCAGCAGTCAGACCCGGGACAGGGACACTGAAGCTTTCTTT. Its protein is CASSQTRDRDTEAFF.

The rearrangement joins TRBV6-6 to TRBJ1-2, with 7 positions matching TRBD1. The germline CDR1 and CDR2 sequences are MNHNY and SVGAGI (reference sequence). The J segment lost 4 bases and the V segment lost 5 bases, leaving 7 bases of the junction unmatched. The CDR3 is 14 amino acids. This CDR3 reads CASSRQGEGYGYTF. CDR3 bases: TGTGCCAGCAGTCGACAGGGAGAAGGCTATGGCTACACCTTC.

This chain joins TRBV5-8 and TRBJ1-1, with D unclear. With 4 bases removed from V and 6 bases from J, the gap between germline ends came to 10 bases. CDR3 length equals 12 residues. Germline CDR1 reads SGHTS; CDR2 reads YDEGEE. The DNA of the CDR3 is TGTGCCAGCAGCCCAGGTCCGGCTGAAGCTTTCTTT. Translated, it gives CASSPGPAEAFF.

The chain's CDR3 is CARNWGGADTPMNTEAFF. CDR3 sequence (DNA): TGCGCCAGAAACTGGGGGGGCGCAGATACCCCCATGAACACTGAAGCTTTCTTT. The rearrangement uses TRBV10-1 and TRBJ1-1, with D perhaps matching TRBD1 (6 bases). The V end lost 9 bases, the J end lost 0 bases, and 26 bases lay between the germline ends. The CDR3 extends over 18 amino acids. Looked up from germline, CDR1 is WNHNN and CDR2 is SYGVQD (reference sequence).

This chain uses TRBV5-1 with TRBJ1-2, with D possibly TRBD1 on 5 matching bases. The CDR3 runs to 13 residues. V was clipped by 7 bases and J by 2 bases, with 12 bases between them. In germline, CDR1 is SGHRS, CDR2 YFSETQ. As DNA, the CDR3 is TGCGCCAGCTATAGTACAGGAAACTATGGCTACACCTTC. This encodes CASYSTGNYGYTF.

The chain uses TRBV9 and TRBJ2-1; 10 nucleotides match TRBD2. Germline trimming cut 2 bases from V and 7 bases from J; bases unmatched to any gene: 6. The germline V gene has CDR1 SGDLS and CDR2 YYNGEE. This CDR3 has 15 residues. The CDR3: CASSVRAGGNNEQFF. The CDR3 nucleotides are TGTGCCAGCAGCGTTAGAGCGGGGGGGAATAATGAGCAGTTCTTC.